This is a list of T cell receptor beta chains from one sample in a study of human T cells and chemical hapten exposure. TCRdb passed the RACE reads through MiXCR, listing each CDR3 protein once. Among 300,000 to 450,000 distinct CDR3 sequences, about 4.4% were seen once, and the ten largest hold over 2%. The material sequenced was whole blood, taken in connection with sensitization to the hapten diphenylcyclopropenone (DPC). These receptors came from a woman in her 50s with alopecia areata. Some clones in this sample may be carry-over from other donors' samples. Both conserved end residues are part of each CDR3. The D gene is left open where the match is weak. Clone size is given for some rows only: seen once, a few or many times, or a class if the clone is expanded.

J gene	D gene	V gene	clone size	CDR3 protein	CDR3 DNA
TRBJ2-5	NA	TRBV5-1	NA	CASSYPAGEETQYF	TGCGCCAGCAGCTACCCTGCAGGGGAGGAGACCCAGTACTTC
TRBJ1-1	NA	TRBV4-1	NA	CASSHSDHAGYTEAFF	TGCGCCAGCAGCCATTCGGACCACGCAGGGTATACTGAAGCTTTCTTT
TRBJ2-4	TRBD2	TRBV3-1	NA	CASSQYRGEGNIQYF	TGTGCCAGCAGCCAATACCGGGGGGAAGGAAACATTCAGTACTTC
TRBJ1-5	NA	TRBV28	many	CASSSSTSNQPQHF	TGTGCCAGCAGTTCCTCAACCAGCAATCAGCCCCAGCATTTT
TRBJ2-3	TRBD1	TRBV9	many	CASSVSTGRRTDTQYF	TGTGCCAGCAGCGTATCGACAGGGCGGCGCACAGATACGCAGTATTTT
TRBJ2-3	NA	TRBV10-3	once	CAISDPGLQADTQYF	TGTGCCATCAGTGATCCAGGACTACAGGCAGATACGCAGTATTTT
TRBJ2-1	NA	TRBV2	NA	CASRGSVNEQFF	TGTGCCAGTCGGGGGTCCGTGAATGAGCAGTTCTTC
TRBJ2-1	NA	TRBV20-1	many	CSARDRRVWNEQFF	TGCAGTGCTAGAGATCGGAGGGTTTGGAATGAGCAGTTCTTC
TRBJ1-6	NA	TRBV7-3	few	CASTRSNGTYNSPLHF	TGTGCCAGCACCCGAAGTAACGGGACCTATAATTCACCCCTCCACTTT
TRBJ2-1	NA	TRBV7-9	many	CASSHTRSSYNEQFF	TGTGCCAGCAGCCACACCCGAAGCTCCTACAATGAGCAGTTCTTC
TRBJ2-6	TRBD1	TRBV5-6	NA	CASSPTGPGANVLTF	TGTGCCAGCAGCCCGACAGGGCCGGGGGCCAACGTCCTGACTTTC
TRBJ2-1	NA	TRBV6-1	NA	CASSEDDRLVNEQFF	TGTGCCAGCAGTGAAGACGATAGACTGGTGAATGAGCAGTTCTTC
TRBJ1-5	NA	TRBV6-2/TRBV6-3	many	CASSYGAGGTSNQPQHF	TGTGCCAGCAGTTACGGGGCAGGAGGGACAAGCAATCAGCCCCAGCATTTT
TRBJ1-2	NA	TRBV29-1	many	CSVEDREGGANYGYTF	TGCAGCGTTGAAGATCGAGAGGGAGGAGCGAACTATGGCTACACCTTC
TRBJ1-2	NA	TRBV25-1	NA	CASSEGGLHGYTF	TGTGCCAGCAGTGAAGGGGGGCTCCATGGCTACACCTTC
TRBJ1-1	NA	TRBV3-1	NA	CASSQGDEGVTEAFF	TGTGCCAGCAGCCAAGGTGACGAGGGGGTCACTGAAGCTTTCTTT
TRBJ1-1	NA	TRBV27	NA	CASSLELANTEAFF	TGTGCCAGCAGTCTGGAACTCGCTAACACTGAAGCTTTCTTT
TRBJ2-7	NA	TRBV4-3	NA	CASSQGADSQNEQYF	TGCGCCAGCAGCCAAGGGGCGGACAGTCAAAACGAGCAGTACTTC
TRBJ2-1	NA	TRBV6-1	many	CASSPRRAGSNEQFF	TGTGCCAGCAGTCCCCGCAGGGCGGGGTCTAATGAGCAGTTCTTC
TRBJ2-1	TRBD2	TRBV20-1	many	CSVFKAGKDEQFF	TGCAGTGTATTCAAAGCGGGAAAGGATGAGCAGTTCTTC
TRBJ2-1	TRBD1	TRBV7-9	NA	CASSSPLAPDRRTYNEQFF	TGTGCCAGCAGCTCCCCCCTTGCCCCGGACAGGCGAACCTACAATGAGCAGTTCTTC
TRBJ2-7	NA	TRBV20-1	NA	CSARDSGAGKYF	TGCAGTGCTAGAGATAGCGGCGCGGGAAAGTACTTC
TRBJ1-5	NA	TRBV7-8	many	CASSFAGEGNQPQHF	TGTGCCAGCAGCTTCGCGGGAGAGGGCAATCAGCCCCAGCATTTT
TRBJ1-5	TRBD1	TRBV19	few	CASSIYRGDNQPQHF	TGTGCCAGTAGTATTTACAGGGGAGACAATCAGCCCCAGCATTTT
TRBJ2-5	NA	TRBV28	many	CAIEVQETQYF	TGTGCCATAGAGGTCCAAGAGACCCAGTACTTC
TRBJ1-1	NA	TRBV12-3/TRBV12-4	many	CASSSPRRGWMNTEAFF	TGTGCCAGCAGTTCCCCTCGGCGCGGATGGATGAACACTGAAGCTTTCTTT
TRBJ1-1	TRBD1	TRBV4-1	many	CASSQPYARTGRNTEAFF	TGCGCCAGCAGCCAACCCTACGCTAGGACAGGCCGGAACACTGAAGCTTTCTTT
TRBJ2-2	NA	TRBV7-9	few	CASRSTGARTGELFF	TGTGCCAGCAGGTCGACAGGCGCGAGGACCGGGGAGCTGTTTTTT
TRBJ1-5	NA	TRBV28	many	CASSFGVVGQPQHF	TGTGCCAGCAGTTTCGGGGTGGTGGGCCAGCCCCAGCATTTT
TRBJ1-1	TRBD1	TRBV20-1	NA	CSAIGQGVNTEAFF	TGCAGTGCTATAGGACAGGGGGTGAACACTGAAGCTTTCTTT
TRBJ2-3	TRBD1	TRBV2	many	CASNAGQGTTDTQYF	TGTGCCAGCAACGCCGGACAGGGGACCACAGATACGCAGTATTTT
TRBJ2-7	TRBD1	TRBV15	many	CATSRADRAAYEQYF	TGTGCCACCAGCAGGGCGGACAGGGCCGCCTACGAGCAGTACTTC
TRBJ1-6	NA	TRBV12-3/TRBV12-4	many	CASSLRGAGGSPLHF	TGTGCCAGCAGTTTAAGGGGGGCAGGTGGTTCACCCCTCCACTTT
TRBJ2-2	TRBD1	TRBV29-1	NA	CSASGQGAVTGELFF	TGCAGCGCCTCTGGACAGGGGGCGGTAACCGGGGAGCTGTTTTTT
TRBJ2-1	TRBD1	TRBV7-9	many	CASSGGPGQTYNEQFF	TGTGCCAGCAGCGGAGGACCGGGACAGACGTACAATGAGCAGTTCTTC
TRBJ1-1	TRBD1	TRBV7-3	few	CASSATGQGSARAFF	TGTGCCAGCAGCGCGACGGGACAGGGTTCTGCGCGGGCTTTCTTT
TRBJ1-1	NA	TRBV24-1	many	CATQAAGQMNTEAFF	TGTGCCACCCAAGCAGCGGGGCAGATGAACACTGAAGCTTTCTTT